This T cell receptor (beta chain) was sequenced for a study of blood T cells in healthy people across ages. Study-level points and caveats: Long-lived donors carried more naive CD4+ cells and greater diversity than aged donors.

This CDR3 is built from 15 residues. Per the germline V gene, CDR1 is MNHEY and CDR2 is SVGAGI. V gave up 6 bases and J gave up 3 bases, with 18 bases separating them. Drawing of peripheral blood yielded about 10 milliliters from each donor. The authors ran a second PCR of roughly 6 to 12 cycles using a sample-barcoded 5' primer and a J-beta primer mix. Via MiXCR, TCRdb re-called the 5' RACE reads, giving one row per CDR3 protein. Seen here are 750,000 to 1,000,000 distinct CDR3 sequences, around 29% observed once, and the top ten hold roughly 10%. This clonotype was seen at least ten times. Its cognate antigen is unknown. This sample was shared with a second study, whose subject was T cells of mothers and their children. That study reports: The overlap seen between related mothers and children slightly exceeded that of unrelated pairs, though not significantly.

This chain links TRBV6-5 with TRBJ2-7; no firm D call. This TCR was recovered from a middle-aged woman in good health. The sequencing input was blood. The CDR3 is CASSKRSLRGYEQYF. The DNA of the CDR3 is TGTGCCAGCAGCAAAAGGTCCCTCAGAGGCTACGAGCAGTACTTC.